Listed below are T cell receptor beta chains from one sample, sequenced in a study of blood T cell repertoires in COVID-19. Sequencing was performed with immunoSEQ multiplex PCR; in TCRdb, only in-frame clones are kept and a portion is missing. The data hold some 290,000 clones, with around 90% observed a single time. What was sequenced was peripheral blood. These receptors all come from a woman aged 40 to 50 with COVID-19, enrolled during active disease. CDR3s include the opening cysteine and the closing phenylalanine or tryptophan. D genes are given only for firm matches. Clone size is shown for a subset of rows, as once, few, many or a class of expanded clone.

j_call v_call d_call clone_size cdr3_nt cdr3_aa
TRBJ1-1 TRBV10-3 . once TGTGCCATCAGTGATATCACTGAAGCTTTCTTT CAISDITEAFF
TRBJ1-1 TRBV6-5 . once TGTGCCAGCAGCGCGGGGGGTTTGAACACTGAAGCTTTCTTT CASSAGGLNTEAFF
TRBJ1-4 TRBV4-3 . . TGCGCCAGCAGCCCTGGACGGGGGTCTAAGGAAAAACTGTTTTTT CASSPGRGSKEKLFF
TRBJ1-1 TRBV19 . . TGTGCCAGTAGTCCCTCCCCAGGGGCAGCTTTCTTT CASSPSPGAAFF
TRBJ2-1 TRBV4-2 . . TGTGCCAGCAGCCAAGATAGACTAGAAGACTACAATGAGCAGTTCTTC CASSQDRLEDYNEQFF
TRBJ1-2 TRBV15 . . TGTGCCACGAGCAGAACAGGGAACACCTATGGCTACACCTTC CATSRTGNTYGYTF
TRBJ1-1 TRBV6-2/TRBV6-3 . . TGTGCCAGCAGTTACCCTTCCAGGGGCGTGAGCACTGAAGCTTTCTTT CASSYPSRGVSTEAFF
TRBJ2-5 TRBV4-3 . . TGCGCCAGCAGCCAAGGGAGGGGGCCCCAAGAGACCCAGTACTTC CASSQGRGPQETQYF
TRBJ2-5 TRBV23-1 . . TGCGCCAGCAGTCAATCGTGGCAGGTGGGTTTAGGAAGCCAGTACTTC CASSQSWQVGLGSQYF
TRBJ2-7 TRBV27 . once TGTGCCAGCAGTCCGACATTCCATACCTCCTACGAGCAGTACTTC CASSPTFHTSYEQYF
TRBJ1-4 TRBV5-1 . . TGCGCCAGCAGCTTGGCCGGAACAGGGCTTGAAAAACTGTTTTTT CASSLAGTGLEKLFF
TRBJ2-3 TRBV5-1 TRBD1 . TGCGCCAGCAGCTTTGGCCCGCGACAGGGGAGCACAGATACGCAGTATTTT CASSFGPRQGSTDTQYF
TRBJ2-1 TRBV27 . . TGTGCCAGCAGTTCCGACTCGCCCATTTACAATGAGCAGTTCTTC CASSSDSPIYNEQFF
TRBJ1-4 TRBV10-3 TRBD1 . TGTGCCATCAGTTCGGGACAGGGGTTGGCTAATGAAAAACTGTTTTTT CAISSGQGLANEKLFF
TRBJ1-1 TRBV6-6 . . TGTGCCAGCAGTTCGACAAATCAGAACACTGAAGCTTTCTTT CASSSTNQNTEAFF